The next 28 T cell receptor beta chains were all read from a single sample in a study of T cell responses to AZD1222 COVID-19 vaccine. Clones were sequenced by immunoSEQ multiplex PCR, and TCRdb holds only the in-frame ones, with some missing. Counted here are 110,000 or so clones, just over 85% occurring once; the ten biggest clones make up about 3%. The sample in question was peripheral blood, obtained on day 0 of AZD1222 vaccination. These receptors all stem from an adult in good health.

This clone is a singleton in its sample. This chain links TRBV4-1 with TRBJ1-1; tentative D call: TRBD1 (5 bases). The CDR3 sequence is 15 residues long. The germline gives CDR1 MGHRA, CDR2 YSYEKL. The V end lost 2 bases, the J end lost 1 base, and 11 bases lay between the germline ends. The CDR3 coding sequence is TGCGCCAGCAGCCAATCGGGACTGACGAACACTGAAGCTTTCTTT. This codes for CASSQSGLTNTEAFF.

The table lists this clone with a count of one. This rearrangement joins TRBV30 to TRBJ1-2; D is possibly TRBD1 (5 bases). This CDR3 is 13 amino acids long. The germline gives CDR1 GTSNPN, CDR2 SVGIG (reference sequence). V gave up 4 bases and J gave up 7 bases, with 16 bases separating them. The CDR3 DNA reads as TGTGCCTGGACCCAACCCCCGGGACTTGGCTACACCTTC. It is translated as CAWTQPPGLGYTF.

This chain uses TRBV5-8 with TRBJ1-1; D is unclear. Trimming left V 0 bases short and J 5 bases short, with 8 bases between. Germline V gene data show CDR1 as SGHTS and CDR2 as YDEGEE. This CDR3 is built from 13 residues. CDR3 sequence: CASSLGHRTEAFF. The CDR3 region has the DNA TGTGCCAGCAGCTTGGGACACCGGACTGAAGCTTTCTTT.

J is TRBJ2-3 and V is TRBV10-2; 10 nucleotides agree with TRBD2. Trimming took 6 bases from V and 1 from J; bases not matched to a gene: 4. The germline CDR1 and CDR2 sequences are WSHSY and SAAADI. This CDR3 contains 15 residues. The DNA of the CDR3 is TGCGCCAGCAGGGACCTAGCGGGGGGCACAGATACGCAGTATTTT. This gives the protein CASRDLAGGTDTQYF.

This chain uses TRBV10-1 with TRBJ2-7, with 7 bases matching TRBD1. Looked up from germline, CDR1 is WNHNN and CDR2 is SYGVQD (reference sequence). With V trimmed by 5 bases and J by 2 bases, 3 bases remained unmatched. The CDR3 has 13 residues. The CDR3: CASSRGQAYEQYF. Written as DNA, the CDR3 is TGCGCCAGCAGTCGAGGACAGGCCTACGAGCAGTACTTC.

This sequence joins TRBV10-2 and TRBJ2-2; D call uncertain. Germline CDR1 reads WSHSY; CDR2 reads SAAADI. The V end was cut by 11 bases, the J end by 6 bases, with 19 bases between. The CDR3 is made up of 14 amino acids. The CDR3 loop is CAATMLGLPGELFF. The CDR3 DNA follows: TGCGCCGCTACCATGCTTGGCTTGCCCGGGGAGCTGTTTTTT.

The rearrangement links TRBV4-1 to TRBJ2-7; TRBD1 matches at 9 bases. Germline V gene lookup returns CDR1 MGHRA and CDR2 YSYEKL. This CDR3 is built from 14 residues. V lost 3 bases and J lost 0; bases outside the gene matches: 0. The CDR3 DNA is TGCGCCAGCAGCCAGGGACAGGGCTCCTACGAGCAGTACTTC. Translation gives CASSQGQGSYEQYF.

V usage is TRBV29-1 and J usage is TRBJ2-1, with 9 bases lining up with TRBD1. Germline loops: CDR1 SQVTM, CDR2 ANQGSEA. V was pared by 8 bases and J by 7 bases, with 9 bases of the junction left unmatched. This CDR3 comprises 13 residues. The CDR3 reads CSCGDRVKNEQFF. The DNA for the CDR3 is TGCAGCTGCGGGGACAGGGTTAAGAATGAGCAGTTCTTC.

The CDR3 region is CASSEQRGQGGGYTF. The CDR3 DNA is TGTGCCAGCAGTGAGCAAAGGGGGCAGGGAGGTGGCTACACCTTC. The J gene is TRBJ1-2, the V gene TRBV2; the match to TRBD1 covers 7 bases. This CDR3 has 15 amino acids. Germline V gene data show CDR1 as SNHLY and CDR2 as FYNNEI. The V and J ends lost 3 bases and 7 bases, in that order; junction bases with no gene match: 11.

CDR3 region: CASSQHHREAGELFF. The DNA of the CDR3 is TGCGCCAGCAGCCAACACCACAGGGAAGCCGGGGAGCTGTTTTTT. The genes are TRBV4-3 and TRBJ2-2, with D maybe TRBD1 (6 bases). CDR3 length: 15 amino acids. V was pared by 2 bases and J by 6 bases, with 13 bases between. Germline V gives CDR1 LGHNA, CDR2 YSLEER.

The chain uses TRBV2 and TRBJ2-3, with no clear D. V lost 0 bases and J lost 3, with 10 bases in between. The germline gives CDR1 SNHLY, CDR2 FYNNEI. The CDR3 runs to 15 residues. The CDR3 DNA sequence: TGTGCCAGCAGTGAAGCGCTACTTTCAACAGATACGCAGTATTTT. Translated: CASSEALLSTDTQYF.

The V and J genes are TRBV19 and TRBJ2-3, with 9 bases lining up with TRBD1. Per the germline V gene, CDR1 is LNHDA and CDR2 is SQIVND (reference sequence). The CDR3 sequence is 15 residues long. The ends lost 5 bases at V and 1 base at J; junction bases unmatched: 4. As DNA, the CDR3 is TGTGCCAGTAGTGTACGGGACAGGGGCACAGATACGCAGTATTTT. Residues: CASSVRDRGTDTQYF.

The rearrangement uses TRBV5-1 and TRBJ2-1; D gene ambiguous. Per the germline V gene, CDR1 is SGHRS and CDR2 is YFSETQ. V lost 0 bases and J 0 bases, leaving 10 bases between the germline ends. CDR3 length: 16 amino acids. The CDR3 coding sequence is TGCGCCAGCAGCTTGGTTGGGTTTAGCTCCTACAATGAGCAGTTCTTC. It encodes CASSLVGFSSYNEQFF.

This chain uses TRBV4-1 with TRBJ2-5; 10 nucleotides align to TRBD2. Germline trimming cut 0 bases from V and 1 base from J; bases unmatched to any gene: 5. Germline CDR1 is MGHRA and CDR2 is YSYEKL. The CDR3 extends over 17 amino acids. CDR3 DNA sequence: TGCGCCAGCAGCCAAGATCGAACTAGCGGGGTCCAAGAGACCCAGTACTTC. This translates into CASSQDRTSGVQETQYF.

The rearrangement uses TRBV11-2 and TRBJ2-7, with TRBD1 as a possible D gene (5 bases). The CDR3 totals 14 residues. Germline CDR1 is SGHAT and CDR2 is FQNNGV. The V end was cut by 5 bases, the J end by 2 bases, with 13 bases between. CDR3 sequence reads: CASSAQALTYEQYF. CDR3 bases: TGTGCCAGCAGCGCACAGGCACTAACCTACGAGCAGTACTTC.

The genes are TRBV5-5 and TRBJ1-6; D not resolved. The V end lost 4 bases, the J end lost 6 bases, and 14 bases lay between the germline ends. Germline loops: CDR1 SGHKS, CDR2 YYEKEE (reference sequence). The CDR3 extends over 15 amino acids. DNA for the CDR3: TGTGCCAGCAGCCCGAACTCTGAGGCTAATTCACCCCTCCACTTT. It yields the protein CASSPNSEANSPLHF.

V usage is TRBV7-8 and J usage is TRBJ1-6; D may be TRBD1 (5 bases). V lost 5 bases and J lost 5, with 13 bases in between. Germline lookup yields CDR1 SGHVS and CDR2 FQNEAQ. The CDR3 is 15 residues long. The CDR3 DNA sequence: TGTGCCAGCAGCCCGGGGGTGGTGGATAATTCACCCCTCCACTTT. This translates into CASSPGVVDNSPLHF.

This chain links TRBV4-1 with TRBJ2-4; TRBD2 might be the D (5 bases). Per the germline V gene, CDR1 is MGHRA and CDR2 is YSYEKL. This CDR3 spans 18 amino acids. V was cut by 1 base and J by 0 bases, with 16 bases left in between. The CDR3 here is CASSQGVQRGLAKNIQYF. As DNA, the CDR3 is TGCGCCAGCAGCCAAGGTGTGCAGAGAGGGCTAGCCAAAAACATTCAGTACTTC.

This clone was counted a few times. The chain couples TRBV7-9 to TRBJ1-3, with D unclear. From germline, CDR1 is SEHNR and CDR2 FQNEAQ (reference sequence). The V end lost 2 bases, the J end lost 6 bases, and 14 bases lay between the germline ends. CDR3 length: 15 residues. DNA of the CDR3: TGTGCCAGCAGCTTACCACCGGATGCCTTAAACACCATATATTTT. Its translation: CASSLPPDALNTIYF.

For the CDR3, the DNA is TGTGCCAGCTCACCTACTAGCGGGGATAGATACAATGAGCAGTTCTTC. It translates to CASSPTSGDRYNEQFF. This chain joins TRBV18 and TRBJ2-1, with 10 bases identical to TRBD2. V dropped 3 bases and J dropped 4; count of bases not matched to a gene: 6. Germline CDR1 reads KGHSH; CDR2 reads LQKENI. This CDR3 is 16 amino acids long.

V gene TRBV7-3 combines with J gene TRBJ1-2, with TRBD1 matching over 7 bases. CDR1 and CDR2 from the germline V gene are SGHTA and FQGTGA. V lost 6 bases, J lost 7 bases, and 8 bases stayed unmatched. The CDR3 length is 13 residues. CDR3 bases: TGTGCCAGCAGTCCCGGACAGGATGTTGGCTACACCTTC. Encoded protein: CASSPGQDVGYTF.

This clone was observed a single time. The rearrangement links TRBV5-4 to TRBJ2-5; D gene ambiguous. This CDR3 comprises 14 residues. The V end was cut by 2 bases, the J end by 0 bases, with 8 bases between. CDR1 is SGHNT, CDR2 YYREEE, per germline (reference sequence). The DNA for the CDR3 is TGTGCCAGCAGCTTCGCTCAGAACCAAGAGACCCAGTACTTC. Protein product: CASSFAQNQETQYF.

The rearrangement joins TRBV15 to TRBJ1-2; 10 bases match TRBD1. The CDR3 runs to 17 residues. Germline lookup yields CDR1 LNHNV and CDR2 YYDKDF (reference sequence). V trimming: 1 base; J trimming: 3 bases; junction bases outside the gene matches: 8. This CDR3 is CATSRATTGTGDYGYTF. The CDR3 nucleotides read TGTGCCACCAGCAGAGCTACTACCGGGACAGGGGACTATGGCTACACCTTC.

CDR3 sequence: CASGKTESREKLFF. The CDR3, as DNA: TGTGCCAGTGGAAAGACAGAAAGCCGCGAAAAACTGTTTTTT. The rearrangement joins TRBV19 to TRBJ1-4, with D maybe TRBD1 (5 bases). The ends were cut back, 8 bases at V and 8 bases at J, with 18 bases in the middle. The CDR3 totals 14 residues. CDR1 is LNHDA and CDR2 is SQIVND in the germline V gene (reference sequence).

The CDR3 sequence: CASSGRMRGTQETQYF. The CDR3 bases are TGTGCCAGCAGCGGACGTATGCGGGGGACCCAAGAGACCCAGTACTTC. The rearrangement uses TRBV9 and TRBJ2-5, with 7 bases identical to TRBD2. The CDR3 extends over 16 amino acids. J gave up 1 base and V 3 bases, and 9 bases lay outside the gene matches. CDR1 SGDLS and CDR2 YYNGEE come from the germline V gene.

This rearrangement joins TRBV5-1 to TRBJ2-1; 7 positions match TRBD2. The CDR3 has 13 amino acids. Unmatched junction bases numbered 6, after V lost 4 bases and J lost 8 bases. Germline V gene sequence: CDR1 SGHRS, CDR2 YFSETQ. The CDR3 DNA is TGCGCCAGCAGCCCTGGCGGGGGAGATGAGCAGTTCTTC. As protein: CASSPGGGDEQFF.

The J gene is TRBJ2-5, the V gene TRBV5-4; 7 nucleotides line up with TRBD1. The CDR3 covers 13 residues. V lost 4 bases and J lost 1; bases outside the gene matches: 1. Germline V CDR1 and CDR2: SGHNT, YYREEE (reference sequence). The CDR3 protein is CASSRTGQETQYF. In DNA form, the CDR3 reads TGTGCCAGCAGCAGGACAGGCCAAGAGACCCAGTACTTC. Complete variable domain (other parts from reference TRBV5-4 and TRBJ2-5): ETGVTQSPTHLIKTRGQQVTLRCSSQSGHNTVSWYQQALGQGPQFIFQYYREEENGRGNFPPRFSGLQFPNYSSELNVNALELDDSALYLCASSRTGQETQYFGPGTRLLVL.

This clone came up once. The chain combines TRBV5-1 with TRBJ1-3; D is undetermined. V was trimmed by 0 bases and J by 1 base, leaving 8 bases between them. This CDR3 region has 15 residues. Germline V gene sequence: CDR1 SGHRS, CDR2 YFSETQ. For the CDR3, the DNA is TGCGCCAGCAGCTTGGGTCCGGAATCTGGAAACACCATATATTTT. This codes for CASSLGPESGNTIYF.